The sequence of this T cell receptor (beta chain) was determined in a study of shared clonotypes between healthy human individuals. Assay: immunoSEQ multiplex PCR; the TCRdb copy retains only in-frame clones and omits some. The sample lists hundreds of thousands of clones; around three quarters were seen once. Germline V lookup: CDR1 MNHEY, CDR2 SMNVEV (reference sequence). V gave up 6 bases and J gave up 1 base, with 6 bases separating them. The CDR3 runs 13 residues. The specimen was memory CD4+ T cells sorted from blood. Stated subset: CD45RA-negative fraction. This TCR was recovered from a woman aged 25 to 39 in good health. The chain uses TRBV27 and TRBJ2-2; D is uncertain. The CDR3 coding sequence is TGTGCCAGCAGCCGACAGAACACCGGGGAGCTGTTTTTT. It translates to CASSRQNTGELFF.